This T cell receptor beta chain was identified in a study of CD8 T cells in ankylosing spondylitis. Study findings and constraints: In the blood and synovial fluid of reactive arthritis, some motif variants had been previously reported. Disease-linked clones had a CD8+ phenotype and relatively low frequency in peripheral blood. It appeared that ankylosing spondylitis blood was characterized by a TCR beta motif of fewer than 10 highly homologous variants. Disease-linked clones were reportedly significantly enriched in matched ankylosing spondylitis synovial fluid.

TCRdb recomputed calls from the 5' RACE reads with MiXCR, one row per CDR3 protein. This sample has fewer than 250,000 distinct CDR3 sequences; about 26% occur once, and the top ten carry more than 6.5%. This clonotype was counted at least ten times. Antigen: not known. CDR3 length equals 13 residues. V was cut by 7 bases and J by 7 bases, with 16 bases left in between. CDR1 is MDHEN and CDR2 is SYDVKM in the germline V gene. The TCR originated in a male donor with ankylosing spondylitis or in good health (not recorded which). V gene TRBV28 combines with J gene TRBJ2-5; maybe TRBD2 (6 bases). Sequenced input: blood, either unsorted or a sorted T cell fraction (not recorded which). The CDR3 nucleotides are TGTGCCAGCAACCTTGGGGGGAAGGGGACCCAGTACTTC. Protein product: CASNLGGKGTQYF.